A selection of T cell receptor beta chains follows, all from one sample in a study of breast tumors, draining lymph nodes, adjacent tissues. TCRdb re-called the multiplex PCR reads through MiXCR, storing one row per CDR3 protein. The table has around 250,000 distinct CDR3 sequences, less than 35% seen once. Sequenced: axillary lymph node tissue. The source is a female donor with breast cancer. Some clones in this sample may be carry-over from other donors' samples. CDR3s include the opening cysteine and the closing phenylalanine or tryptophan. Fields, in order: V gene, D gene, J gene, clone size, CDR3 protein, CDR3 DNA. A D gene is named only where the DNA matches it firmly. Only some rows state a clone size, as once, few, many or a class for expanded clones.

TRBV5-6	TRBD1	TRBJ2-2	many	CASSLRTGGIFVPSTGELFF	TGTGCCAGCAGCTTACGGACAGGGGGTATCTTTGTTCCGAGCACCGGGGAGCTGTTTTTT
TRBV5-1	NA	TRBJ2-3	many	CASSPHYRTDTQYF	TGCGCCAGCAGCCCTCATTACCGCACAGATACGCAGTATTTT
TRBV5-8	NA	TRBJ2-7	many	CASSLGRGYTSQYF	TGTGCCAGCAGCTTGGGGCGTGGGTACACGTCGCAGTACTTC
TRBV28	NA	TRBJ2-2	NA	CASSLFGRSTGELFF	TGTGCCAGCAGTTTATTCGGGAGAAGTACCGGGGAGCTGTTTTTT
TRBV12-3/TRBV12-4	TRBD1	TRBJ2-7	NA	CASSSPTGDRSYEQYF	TGTGCCAGCAGTTCCCCTACAGGGGATCGTTCGTACGAGCAGTACTTC
TRBV9	TRBD1	TRBJ1-2	few	CASSVGSGDRGWGYTF	TGTGCCAGCAGCGTTGGGAGCGGGGACAGGGGCTGGGGCTACACCTTC
TRBV6-6	NA	TRBJ2-1	NA	CASSYRRSDNNEQFF	TGTGCCAGCAGTTACCGCCGGTCGGACAACAATGAGCAGTTCTTC
TRBV3-1	NA	TRBJ2-1	few	CASSPRPRNEQFF	TGTGCCAGCAGCCCCCGACCAAGGAATGAGCAGTTCTTC
TRBV27	TRBD2	TRBJ2-7	few	CASSLSPTSEAYEQYF	TGTGCCAGCAGTTTATCCCCGACTAGCGAGGCCTACGAGCAGTACTTC
TRBV19	NA	TRBJ1-6	many	CASSTGLEGSSPLHF	TGTGCCAGTAGTACGGGACTGGAAGGTAGTTCACCCCTCCACTTT